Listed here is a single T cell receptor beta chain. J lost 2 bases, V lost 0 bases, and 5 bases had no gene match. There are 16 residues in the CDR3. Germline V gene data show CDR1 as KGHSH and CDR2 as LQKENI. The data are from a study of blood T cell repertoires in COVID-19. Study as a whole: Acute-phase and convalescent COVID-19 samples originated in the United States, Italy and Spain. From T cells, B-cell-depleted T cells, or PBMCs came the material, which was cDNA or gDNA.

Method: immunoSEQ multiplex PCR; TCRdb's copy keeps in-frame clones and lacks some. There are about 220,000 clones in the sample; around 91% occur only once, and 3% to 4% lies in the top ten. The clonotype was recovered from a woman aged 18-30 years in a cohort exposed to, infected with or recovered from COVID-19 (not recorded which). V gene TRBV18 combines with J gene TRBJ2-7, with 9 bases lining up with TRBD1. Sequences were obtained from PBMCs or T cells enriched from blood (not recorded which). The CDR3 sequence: CASSPPSGTGPYEQYF. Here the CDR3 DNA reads TGTGCCAGCTCACCACCATCCGGGACAGGGCCCTACGAGCAGTACTTC.